This TCR beta chain was found in a study of T cell responses to AZD1222 COVID-19 vaccine. About the study: Samples with a second dose at about 4 or about 12 weeks were pooled together. The study's findings and limits: Repertoire sampling was restricted to post-peak T cell response timepoints. The sample set comprised mostly white British donors with more females, and clonal diversity was possibly underestimated. Spike-specific TCR breadth and depth were elevated following two AZD1222 doses.

Germline V lookup: CDR1 WSHSY, CDR2 SAAADI. This CDR3 comprises 18 residues. Trimming shortened V by 1 base and J by 2 bases, and 18 bases separated the two germline ends. On this clone itself: Its target is unknown.

This table comes from immunoSEQ multiplex PCR, and its TCRdb copy is limited to in-frame clones, with some not included. The sample shows some 130,000 clones, about 87% of them seen only once. V is TRBV10-2 and J is TRBJ1-5; TRBD1 is a possible D gene (5 bases). The sequencing here drew on peripheral blood, taken on day 0 of AZD1222 vaccination. This TCR came from an adult in good health. Here the CDR3 reads CASSEWGTELGGNQPQHF. CDR3 DNA: TGCGCCAGCAGTGAGTGGGGGACCGAACTTGGCGGCAATCAGCCCCAGCATTTT.